This T cell receptor beta chain came from a study of spatial heterogeneity in lung cancer. Using its own MiXCR run on the 5' RACE reads, TCRdb lists one record per CDR3 protein. The data hold 25,000 to 35,000 distinct CDR3 sequences, with over 9.5% observed a single time. Time point meaning: blood at routine non-recurrence follow-up after resection. The CDR3 loop spans 14 amino acids. V was clipped by 4 bases and J by 2 bases, with 12 bases between them. In germline, CDR1 is SQVTM, CDR2 ANQGSEA. This clonotype appeared a few times. This sequence originates from a female donor with early-stage non-small cell lung cancer. The chain has TRBV29-1 and TRBJ2-1; perhaps D is TRBD1 or TRBD2 (6 bases each). Sample: PBMCs, taken at follow-up. CDR3 sequence: CSVGGASAYNEQFF. DNA for the CDR3: TGCAGCGTTGGGGGGGCCTCGGCCTACAATGAGCAGTTCTTC.